This TCR beta chain was documented in a study of CD8 T cells in ankylosing spondylitis. General study results and limits: According to the report, clones linked to the disease were significantly enriched in matched synovial fluid samples taken from ankylosing spondylitis patients. The authors found the disease-linked clones to be CD8+ and relatively rare in peripheral blood. A TCR beta motif of about 8 highly homologous variants seemed to mark ankylosing spondylitis blood.

It was by quantitative 5'-RACE with molecular barcodes that TCR beta libraries were made. Each CDR3 protein gets one entry after TCRdb re-called the 5' RACE reads with MiXCR. The profile shows fewer than 550,000 distinct CDR3 sequences, about 5.7% of them singletons. The V gene's germline CDR1 is SGHTA and CDR2 FQGNSA. With 1 base clipped from V and 0 bases from J, the junction kept 2 bases outside the gene matches. This CDR3 comprises 16 residues. This clonotype was seen a handful of times. Its target is unknown. V gene TRBV7-2 combines with J gene TRBJ2-7, with 11 bases fitting TRBD2. Sequenced input: blood, either unsorted or a sorted T cell fraction (not recorded which). The source is a male donor with ankylosing spondylitis. The CDR3 is CASSLGGTSGSYEQYF. In DNA, the CDR3 is TGTGCCAGCAGCTTAGGAGGGACTAGCGGCTCCTACGAGCAGTACTTC.